This TCR beta chain was recorded in a study of T cell changes during pregnancy in multiple sclerosis (dated by TCRdb to between 2018 and 2020). Turning to the overall study: Changes in the T cell repertoire over the course of pregnancy were examined in this study in women with multiple sclerosis.

Receptor amplification or capture employed the immunoSEQ multiplex PCR assay. Entries here come from immuneACCESS through TCRdb and include only in-frame sequences with V and J called. Some clones fail to appear in such tables; in the studies checked, an unresolved V gene covers under half of the shortfall, and the cause of the remainder is unknown. Here the sample has about 60,000 clones; 96% occur a single time. The ten biggest clones cover approximately 2.3% of the sample. On this clone: Its cognate antigen has yet to be identified. No per-base quality is available; no much larger clone lies one base away.

Between the V and J ends, shortened by 6 bases and 0 bases respectively, the junction contains 12 bases. From the cysteine through the phenylalanine, the CDR3 covers 14 amino acids. Here the CDR3 DNA is all that survives: 42 bases in frame from base 1. Taken from the germline V gene, the CDR1 and CDR2 loops are MRHNA and SNTAGT. Recombination connected TRBV6-4 to TRBJ2-7; TRBD2 is perhaps the D gene, given 5 matching bases. The source of this sequence is a female donor with multiple sclerosis, enrolled in a pregnancy study. Sample: CD8+ T cells from peripheral blood mononuclear cells, taken after pregnancy. The DNA sequence is given as TGTGCCAGCAGGGGCCCGGGGAGCTCCTACGAGCAGTACTTC. This sequence encodes CASRGPGSSYEQYF.